The rows below give T cell receptor beta chains drawn from one sample of a study of T cells in Graves' hyperthyroidism and ophthalmopathy. TCRdb called the multiplex PCR reads again in MiXCR, with one record for every CDR3 protein. The table has about 420,000 distinct CDR3 sequences, roughly 13% seen once; the top ten hold about 5%. Sequencing input: blood. These TCRs come from a woman aged 18-29 years with Graves' hyperthyroidism. Both conserved end residues are part of each CDR3. Each record gives: V gene, clone size, J gene, D gene, CDR3 DNA, CDR3 protein. The D gene is left open where the match is weak. Clone sizes are given selectively: once, few, many, or a class where the clone is expanded.

>TRBV3-1|few|TRBJ2-7|-
TGTGCCAGCAGCCAAGAATCTCTAGCCTCCTACGAGCAGTACTTC
CASSQESLASYEQYF
>TRBV20-1|-|TRBJ2-4|-
TGCAGTGCTAGAGATGAGGGGGGGGTGGCCAAAAACATTCAGTACTTC
CSARDEGGVAKNIQYF
>TRBV2|-|TRBJ2-7|TRBD2
TGTGCCAGCAGCACTAGCGGGAGCTTTAACGAGCAGTACTTC
CASSTSGSFNEQYF
>TRBV3-1|many|TRBJ2-1|TRBD2
TGTGCCAGCAGCACACTAGCGGATAGCTCCTACAATGAGCAGTTCTTC
CASSTLADSSYNEQFF
>TRBV2|many|TRBJ2-1|-
TGTGCCAGTGGGACTGTGTCCTACAATGAGCAGTTCTTC
CASGTVSYNEQFF
>TRBV6-1|few|TRBJ2-7|TRBD1
TGTGCCAGCAGTGAAGGGCAGGGGGCCCTCTACGAGCAGTACTTC
CASSEGQGALYEQYF
>TRBV6-1|many|TRBJ1-4|-
TGTGCCAGCAGTGAAGATTTATTTAGAGTCGGAGAAAAACTGTTTTTT
CASSEDLFRVGEKLFF
>TRBV19|many|TRBJ2-7|TRBD1
TGTGCCAGTAGTGATACCGGGACAGGGACGTCCGAGCAGTACTTC
CASSDTGTGTSEQYF
>TRBV6-1|few|TRBJ1-1|-
TGTGCCAGCAGCCGCCGCGGAGCCCGTGAAGGAGAAGCTTTCTTT
CASSRRGAREGEAFF
>TRBV5-1|-|TRBJ2-1|-
TGCGCCAGCAGCCCGGACTGGACGGGCAATGAGCAGTTCTTC
CASSPDWTGNEQFF
>TRBV6-2/TRBV6-3|many|TRBJ2-1|-
TGTGCCAGCAGTTACCGCACTGGTCGGAGTGAGCAGTTCTTC
CASSYRTGRSEQFF
>TRBV20-1|-|TRBJ2-1|TRBD2
TGCAGTGCTAGAAATAGCGGGGGAGGAAATGAGCAGTTCTTC
CSARNSGGGNEQFF
>TRBV7-9|few|TRBJ1-5|-
TGTGCCAGCAGCGGGGTGGGCAGCAATCAGCCCCAGCATTTT
CASSGVGSNQPQHF
>TRBV27|few|TRBJ2-2|TRBD1
TGTGCCAGCAGGCCCCGGGGACAGTCTTACGGGGAGCTGTTTTTT
CASRPRGQSYGELFF
>TRBV13|many|TRBJ2-3|-
TGTGCCAGCAGCTTACCCAGCAGCACAGATACGCAGTATTTT
CASSLPSSTDTQYF
>TRBV10-3|many|TRBJ2-2|TRBD1
TGTGCCATCAACGACAGGGACACCGGGGAGCTGTTTTTT
CAINDRDTGELFF
>TRBV2|many|TRBJ2-7|TRBD2
TGTGCCAGCAGTGATCCTAGCGGGCCTGACTACGAGCAGTACTTC
CASSDPSGPDYEQYF
>TRBV7-9|few|TRBJ1-1|-
TGTGCCAGCAGCCCCTTTGGCGGGACGCTCACTGAAGCTTTCTTT
CASSPFGGTLTEAFF
>TRBV30|-|TRBJ2-1|TRBD2
TGTGCCCGTTCAGGGTCCAGCGGGAGGGCCTACAATGAGCAGTTCTTC
CARSGSSGRAYNEQFF
>TRBV7-2|-|TRBJ1-5|-
-
CASSPPQSRYEQYFGPGNQPQHF
>TRBV4-1|few|TRBJ2-5|-
TGCGCCAGCAGCGCGCGACAGGTACAAGAGACCCAGTACTTC
CASSARQVQETQYF
>TRBV30|many|TRBJ1-1|TRBD1
TGTGCCTGGAGTAGGTCGGGGACAGTTAACACTGAAGCTTTCTTT
CAWSRSGTVNTEAFF
>TRBV11-2|-|TRBJ1-5|TRBD1
TGTGCCAGCAGCTTAGCTGGACAGGGAGATCAGCCCCAGCATTTT
CASSLAGQGDQPQHF
>TRBV3-1|many|TRBJ2-5|TRBD2
TGTGCCAGCACCCTCAGCGGGAGCGGGGAGACCCAGTACTTC
CASTLSGSGETQYF
>TRBV29-1|many|TRBJ2-7|-
TGCAGCGTTGGAATCCAGGGCGAGCAGTACTTC
CSVGIQGEQYF